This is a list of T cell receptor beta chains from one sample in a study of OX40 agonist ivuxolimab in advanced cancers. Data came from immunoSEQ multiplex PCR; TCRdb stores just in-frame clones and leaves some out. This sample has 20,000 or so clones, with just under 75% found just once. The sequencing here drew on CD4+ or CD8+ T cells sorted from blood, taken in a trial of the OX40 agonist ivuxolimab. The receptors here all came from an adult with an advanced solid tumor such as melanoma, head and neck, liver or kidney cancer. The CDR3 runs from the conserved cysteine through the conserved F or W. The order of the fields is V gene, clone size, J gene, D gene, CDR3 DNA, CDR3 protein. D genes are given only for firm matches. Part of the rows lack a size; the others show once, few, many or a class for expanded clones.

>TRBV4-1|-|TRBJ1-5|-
TGCGCCAGCAGACCAAGAGTGGGCGGCCAGCATTTT
CASRPRVGGQHF
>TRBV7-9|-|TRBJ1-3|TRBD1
TGTGCCAGCAGCTCCCCCGACAGGGTGGACACCATATATTTT
CASSSPDRVDTIYF
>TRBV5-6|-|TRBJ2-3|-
TGTGCCAGCACCCTCGGGCAGTATGTCATCTCAGATACGCAGTATTTT
CASTLGQYVISDTQYF
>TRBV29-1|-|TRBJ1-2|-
TGCAGCGTTGAAGGAGGGGTTGGGTATGGCTACACCTTC
CSVEGGVGYGYTF
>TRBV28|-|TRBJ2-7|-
TGTGCCAGCCTGAACAGGGAGCGCTACGAGCAGTACTTC
CASLNRERYEQYF
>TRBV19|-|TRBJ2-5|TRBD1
TGTGCCAGTAGTAAGGACCCGGGACAGGGAGAGACCCAGTACTTC
CASSKDPGQGETQYF
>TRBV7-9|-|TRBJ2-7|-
TGTGCCAGCAGCCCGAGTGGTGGTGCCTACGAGCAGTACTTC
CASSPSGGAYEQYF
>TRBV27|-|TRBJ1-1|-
TGTGCCAGCAGTTTTAGAGGGTACAACACTGAAGCTTTCTTT
CASSFRGYNTEAFF
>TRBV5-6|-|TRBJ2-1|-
TGTGCCAGCAGTTACTATTTCCGACAATTTGGCAATGAGCAGTTCTTC
CASSYYFRQFGNEQFF
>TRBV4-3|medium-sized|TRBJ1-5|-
TGCGCCAGCAGCCGGGTTTGGGATAGCAATCAGCCCCAGCATTTT
CASSRVWDSNQPQHF
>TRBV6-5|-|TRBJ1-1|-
TGTGCCAGCAGTTACGGGGGTTGGTCGGCTGAAGCTTTCTTT
CASSYGGWSAEAFF
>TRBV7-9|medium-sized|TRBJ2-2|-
TGTGCCAGCAGCCCGACTGAGAACACCGGGGAGCTGTTTTTT
CASSPTENTGELFF
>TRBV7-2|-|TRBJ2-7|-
TGTGCCAGCAGCCCGGGGGGACAGATGATTTACGAGCAGTACTTC
CASSPGGQMIYEQYF
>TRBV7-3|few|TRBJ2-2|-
TGTGCCAGCAGCCCCGGGACCACCCGATCCGGGGAGCTGTTTTTT
CASSPGTTRSGELFF
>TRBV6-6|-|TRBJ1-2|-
TGTGCCAGCAGTTATTCCCTAGGGTATGGCTACACCTTC
CASSYSLGYGYTF
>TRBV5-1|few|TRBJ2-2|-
TGCGCCAGCATCGAAAGGAACACCGGGGAGCTGTTTTTT
CASIERNTGELFF
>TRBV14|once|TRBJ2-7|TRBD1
TGTGCCAGCAGCGCCCGGGACAGGGGCTACGAGCAGTACTTC
CASSARDRGYEQYF
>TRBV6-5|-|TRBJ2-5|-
TGTGCCAGCAGTCAAAGACAGTCCGGGGAGACCCAGTACTTC
CASSQRQSGETQYF
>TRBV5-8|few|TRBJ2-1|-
TGTGCCAGCAGCTTGGGGACTCACAACTCCCAGCTCTACAATGAGCAGTTCTTC
CASSLGTHNSQLYNEQFF
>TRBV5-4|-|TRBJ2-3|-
TGTGCCAGCAGCTTGTGGGGGCAGGGGGATACGCAGTATTTT
CASSLWGQGDTQYF
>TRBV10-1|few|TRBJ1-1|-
TGCGCCAGCAGTGAGTCGGAACAGGATTTTAAGAACACTGAAGCTTTCTTT
CASSESEQDFKNTEAFF
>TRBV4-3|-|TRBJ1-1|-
TGCGCCAGCAGTCAAGCTGAGGGCGAGGCGGCTTTCTTT
CASSQAEGEAAFF
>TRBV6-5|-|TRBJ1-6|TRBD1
TGTGCCAGCAGCACCCAGGGGGTCCACTCACCCCTCCACTTT
CASSTQGVHSPLHF
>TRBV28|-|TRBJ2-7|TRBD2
TGTGCCAGCCGAACCGGGACTAGCCGGTACTACGAGCAGTACTTC
CASRTGTSRYYEQYF
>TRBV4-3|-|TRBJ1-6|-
TGCGCCAGCAGCCAAGATAGACAAGCCTATAATTCACCCCTCCACTTT
CASSQDRQAYNSPLHF
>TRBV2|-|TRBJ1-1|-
TGTGCCAGCAGAGTGATGATTGGGGGGTCTGAAGCTTTCTTT
CASRVMIGGSEAFF
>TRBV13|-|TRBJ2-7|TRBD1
TGTGCCAGCAGCCAGCGACAGGGTGTGTACTTC
CASSQRQGVYF
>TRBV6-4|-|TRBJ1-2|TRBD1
TGTGCCAGCAGCGACGACAGAGGACAGGACGGAGGCTACACCTTC
CASSDDRGQDGGYTF
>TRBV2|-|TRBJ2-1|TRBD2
TGTGCCAGCACCCCCCCCTTTGCCGGGAGGGCAGGGGAGCAGTTCTTC
CASTPPFAGRAGEQFF
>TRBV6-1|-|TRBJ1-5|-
TGTGCCAGCAGTGAGTCGGATGCCTACTATCAGCCCCAGCATTTT
CASSESDAYYQPQHF
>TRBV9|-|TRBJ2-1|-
TGTGCCAGCAGCCCCGGATACAATGAGCAGTTCTTC
CASSPGYNEQFF
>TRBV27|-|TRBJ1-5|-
TGTGCCAGCAGTTTATTAGGAGACAATTATCAGCCCCAGCATTTT
CASSLLGDNYQPQHF
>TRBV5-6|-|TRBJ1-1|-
TGTGCCAGTTCCCCGGGGACCACTGAAGCTTTCTTT
CASSPGTTEAFF